The source of this TCR beta chain is a study of blood T cells in healthy people across ages. Peripheral blood samples of around 9.5 milliliters were drawn from each donor. Combining a sample-barcoded 5' primer with a J-beta primer mix, a second PCR ran for 7 to 11 cycles. Each CDR3 protein is one row after TCRdb ran MiXCR on the 5' RACE reads. The sample contains about 830,000 distinct CDR3 sequences, 58% of which appear only once. The receptor's source is a man aged 30 to 45 in good health. Material for sequencing was blood.

The CDR3 DNA sequence: TGTGCCAGCAATCCTGACAGGAACTATGGCTACACCTTC. Its translation is CASNPDRNYGYTF. The chain joins TRBV6-1 to TRBJ1-2; D is possibly TRBD1 (6 bases). The CDR3 runs 13 residues. Trimming cost V 7 bases and J 2 bases, with 11 bases left between them. The germline gives CDR1 MNHNS, CDR2 SASEGT.